The clone carrying this T cell receptor beta chain was counted a single time. Its antigen is not known. This table comes from immunoSEQ multiplex PCR, and its TCRdb copy is limited to in-frame clones, with some not included. The data show about 4,600 clones, approximately 80% seen once. This sample is drawn from a study of T cells after posttransplantation cyclophosphamide. Treatment was busulfan-fludarabine conditioning, a marrow graft, and cyclophosphamide on days +3 and +4. CDR1 and CDR2 (germline): SGDLS, YYNGEE. This CDR3 has 15 residues. J gave up 4 bases and V 3 bases, and 8 bases lay outside the gene matches. Findings of the study overall: Recipient CMV seropositivity and CMV reactivation strongly tracked TRB clonality. TRB overlap between skin or GI tissue T cells and blood was limited.

This TCR was recovered from a male patient aged 50 or older who received an allogeneic stem cell transplant from an unrelated donor, was CMV-positive, and had acute GVHD only. Some T cells here may be from the graft donor. This specimen was PBMCs, taken 86 days after allogeneic stem cell transplant with posttransplant cyclophosphamide. The chain is built from TRBV9 and TRBJ2-7; 9 bases line up with TRBD2. The CDR3 coding sequence is TGTGCCAGCAGCGCGGATCTAGCGGGAACTTACGAGCAGTACTTC. This translates into CASSADLAGTYEQYF.